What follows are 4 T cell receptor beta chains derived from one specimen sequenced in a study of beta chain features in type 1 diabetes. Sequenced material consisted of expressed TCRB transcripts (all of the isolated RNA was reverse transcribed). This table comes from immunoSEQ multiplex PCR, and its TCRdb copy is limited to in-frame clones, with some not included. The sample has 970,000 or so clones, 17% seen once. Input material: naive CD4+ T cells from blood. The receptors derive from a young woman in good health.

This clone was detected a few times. The CDR3 region is CASSPQGRGDTQYF. The CDR3 DNA reads as TGTGCCAGTAGTCCACAGGGGAGAGGGGATACGCAGTATTTT. The genes are TRBV19 and TRBJ2-3; TRBD1 matches at 7 bases. The CDR3 has 14 residues. Germline values: CDR1 LNHDA, CDR2 SQIVND (reference sequence). The ends lost 5 bases at V and 6 bases at J; junction bases unmatched: 8.

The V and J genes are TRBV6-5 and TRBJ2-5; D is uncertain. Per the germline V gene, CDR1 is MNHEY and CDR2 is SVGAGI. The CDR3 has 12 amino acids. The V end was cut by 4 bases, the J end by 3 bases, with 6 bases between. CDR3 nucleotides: TGTGCCAGCAGTTCTGGGGAAGAGACCCAGTACTTC. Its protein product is CASSSGEETQYF.

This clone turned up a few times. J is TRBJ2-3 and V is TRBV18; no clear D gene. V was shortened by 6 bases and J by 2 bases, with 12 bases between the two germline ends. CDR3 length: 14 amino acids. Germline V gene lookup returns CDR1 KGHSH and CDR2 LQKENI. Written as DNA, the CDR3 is TGTGCCAGCTCCCAACAGAGCATCACAGATACGCAGTATTTT. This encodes CASSQQSITDTQYF.

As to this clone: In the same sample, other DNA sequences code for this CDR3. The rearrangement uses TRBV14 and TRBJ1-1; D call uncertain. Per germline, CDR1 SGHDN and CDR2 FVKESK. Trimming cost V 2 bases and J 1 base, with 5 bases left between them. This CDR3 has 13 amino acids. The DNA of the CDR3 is TGTGCCAGCAGCCAACAACGGAACACTGAAGCTTTCTTT. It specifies CASSQQRNTEAFF.